The rows below give T cell receptor beta chains drawn from one sample of a study of blood T cell repertoires in COVID-19. Repertoires were generated with immunoSEQ multiplex PCR, while TCRdb's copy carries only in-frame clones and drops some. The sample carries about 330,000 clones, about 84% recorded once. Sequencing input: peripheral blood. These receptors came from a woman between 50 and 59 years old with acute or convalescent COVID-19. Both conserved end residues are trimmed from each CDR3.

v_gene: TRBV27
j_gene: TRBJ1-4
CDR3aa: ASTMTGTNEKLF

v_gene: TRBV6-2/TRBV6-3
j_gene: TRBJ2-1
CDR3aa: ASSWPGLAGDAQF

v_gene: TRBV19
j_gene: TRBJ2-1
CDR3aa: ASSHRSGDEQF

v_gene: TRBV28
j_gene: TRBJ2-5
CDR3aa: ASSRISETQY

v_gene: TRBV4-1
j_gene: TRBJ2-7
CDR3aa: ASSQTPTSGNYEQY

v_gene: TRBV19
j_gene: TRBJ2-7
CDR3aa: ASSIPGTGTYEQY

v_gene: TRBV28
j_gene: TRBJ1-5
CDR3aa: AMGGRNQPQH

v_gene: TRBV5-1
j_gene: TRBJ2-3
CDR3aa: ASSLRGLTDTQY

v_gene: TRBV13
j_gene: TRBJ2-3
CDR3aa: ASSPRRTSGSDTQY

v_gene: TRBV5-1
j_gene: TRBJ1-6
CDR3aa: ASSWGTVSSYNSPLH

v_gene: TRBV2
j_gene: TRBJ1-1
CDR3aa: AGGQVVSTEAF

v_gene: TRBV20-1
j_gene: TRBJ1-2
CDR3aa: SASSGGRGYT

v_gene: TRBV6-4
j_gene: TRBJ1-6
CDR3aa: ASSERTGGSPLH

v_gene: TRBV5-1
j_gene: TRBJ2-7
CDR3aa: ASSLAGFGTSEQY

v_gene: TRBV28
j_gene: TRBJ2-4
CDR3aa: ASSWTVVKNIQY

v_gene: TRBV27
j_gene: TRBJ1-2
CDR3aa: ASSGGAGNYGYT

v_gene: TRBV7-9
j_gene: TRBJ2-1
CDR3aa: ASSLSLAGSHNEQF

v_gene: TRBV24-1
j_gene: TRBJ2-1
CDR3aa: ATSDRTVTSYNEQF

v_gene: TRBV27
j_gene: TRBJ2-1
CDR3aa: ASRGLTGVAGEQF

v_gene: TRBV3-1/TRBV3-2
j_gene: TRBJ2-1
CDR3aa: ASSQVLASVGIYNEQF

v_gene: TRBV11-3
j_gene: TRBJ2-7
CDR3aa: ASSRSGTAREQY

v_gene: TRBV4-3
j_gene: TRBJ2-7
CDR3aa: ASGPGTVYEQY

v_gene: TRBV19
j_gene: TRBJ1-4
CDR3aa: ATQVGGGGEKLF

v_gene: TRBV5-1
j_gene: TRBJ2-7
CDR3aa: ASGSSSASYEQY

v_gene: TRBV5-1
j_gene: TRBJ2-1
CDR3aa: ASSKGGQGMYGEQF

v_gene: TRBV28
j_gene: TRBJ2-7
CDR3aa: ASSSFGTGGEQY

v_gene: TRBV19
j_gene: TRBJ2-3
CDR3aa: ASSDSGLKDTQY

v_gene: TRBV27
j_gene: TRBJ2-7
CDR3aa: ASSLKTASYEQY

v_gene: TRBV24-1
j_gene: TRBJ2-1
CDR3aa: ATSDLDGQGVNEQF

v_gene: TRBV6-2/TRBV6-3
j_gene: TRBJ1-1
CDR3aa: ASSTWTGIRYANTEAF

v_gene: TRBV4-1
j_gene: TRBJ2-7
CDR3aa: ASSQVRGAYEQY

v_gene: TRBV6-5
j_gene: TRBJ2-1
CDR3aa: ASSYPGAYNEQF

v_gene: TRBV9
j_gene: TRBJ2-1
CDR3aa: ASSVRPRASGSGSEQF

v_gene: TRBV4-1
j_gene: TRBJ2-4
CDR3aa: ASSRGILTRSDKNIQY

v_gene: TRBV5-1
j_gene: TRBJ2-1
CDR3aa: ASSLMGLEEQF

v_gene: TRBV9
j_gene: TRBJ2-5
CDR3aa: ASSVALAGVEQETQY

v_gene: TRBV29-1
j_gene: TRBJ1-2
CDR3aa: SVLGNDRGGGYT